Presented here are 21 T cell receptor beta chains from one specimen sequenced in a study of T cell changes during pregnancy in multiple sclerosis. The table came from immunoSEQ multiplex PCR; TCRdb's copy has only in-frame clones and leaves some out. The sample holds approximately 32,000 clones, 89% seen once. The source was CD8+ T cells from peripheral blood mononuclear cells, collected in the second trimester of pregnancy. Receptors were obtained from a female donor with multiple sclerosis, enrolled in a pregnancy study.

The chain employs TRBV2 and TRBJ1-1, with D uncertain. The CDR3 contains 14 residues. Germline CDR1 reads SNHLY; CDR2 reads FYNNEI. Trimming removed 8 bases from V and 5 bases from J, with 18 bases in between. Here the CDR3 reads CASPAGAGSTEAFF. DNA of the CDR3: TGTGCCAGCCCCGCGGGCGCGGGGAGTACTGAAGCTTTCTTT.

The rearrangement links TRBV7-6 to TRBJ2-1, with 9 nucleotides matching TRBD2. With 4 bases clipped from V and 9 bases from J, the junction kept 19 bases outside the gene matches. The CDR3 has 18 amino acids. Germline V CDR1 and CDR2: SGHVS, FNYEAQ. The CDR3 region is CASSSPGGAGGPMGEQFF. DNA of the CDR3: TGTGCCAGCAGCTCCCCGGGAGGTGCGGGAGGGCCGATGGGTGAGCAGTTCTTC.

This chain's CDR3 is CASSATGALEKLFF. The CDR3, as DNA: TGTGCCAGCAGCGCGACAGGGGCCCTTGAAAAACTGTTTTTT. J is TRBJ1-4 and V is TRBV6-5; TRBD1 aligns across 8 bases. V dropped 6 bases and J dropped 7; count of bases not matched to a gene: 7. This CDR3 has 14 amino acids. Germline CDR1 and CDR2: MNHEY and SVGAGI.

The V call is TRBV2, the J call TRBJ2-7, with D tentatively TRBD2 (5 bases). The germline V gene has CDR1 SNHLY and CDR2 FYNNEI. This CDR3 is built from 14 residues. The V and J ends lost 5 bases and 0 bases respectively, with 11 bases between them. The CDR3 DNA reads as TGTGCCAGCAGTCGGGATTCGAGCTCCTACGAGCAGTACTTC. Encoded protein: CASSRDSSSYEQYF.

The rearrangement links TRBV25-1 to TRBJ2-7; no definite D call. The V and J ends lost 5 bases and 3 bases respectively, with 8 bases between them. This CDR3 contains 12 residues. Germline V gives CDR1 MGHDK, CDR2 SYGVNS. CDR3 amino acids: CASSSSLYEQYF. CDR3 bases: TGTGCCAGCAGTTCCTCCCTCTACGAGCAGTACTTC.

The gene calls are TRBV9 and TRBJ1-3; D is perhaps TRBD1 (5 bases). V shed 0 bases and J shed 1 base, with 8 bases lying between them. The CDR3 is made up of 15 amino acids. Germline CDR1 SGDLS, CDR2 YYNGEE. CDR3 bases: TGTGCCAGCAGCGTAGAAGCAGGGTCTGGAAACACCATATATTTT. It encodes CASSVEAGSGNTIYF. Full variable domain (remainder filled in from reference TRBV9 and TRBJ1-3): DSGVTQTPKHLITATGQRVTLRCSPRSGDLSVYWYQQSLDQGLQFLIQYYNGEERAKGNILERFSAQQFPDLHSELNLSSLELGDSALYFCASSVEAGSGNTIYFGEGSWLTVV.

The V call is TRBV6-1, the J call TRBJ2-1, with 8 bases that match TRBD1. CDR3 size: 14 residues. Per germline, CDR1 MNHNS and CDR2 SASEGT. V trimming: 7 bases; J trimming: 7 bases; junction bases outside the gene matches: 9. CDR3 protein: CASTYRTGKNEQFF. The DNA of the CDR3 is TGTGCCAGCACCTACCGGACAGGGAAGAATGAGCAGTTCTTC.

The rearrangement links TRBV15 to TRBJ2-7; 8 bases match TRBD1. The J segment lost 1 base and the V segment lost 4 bases, leaving 6 bases of the junction unmatched. This CDR3 region has 15 residues. The V gene's germline CDR1 is LNHNV and CDR2 YYDKDF (reference sequence). The CDR3 bases are TGTGCCACCAGCACCCGGACAGGGCGTTCCTACGAGCAGTACTTC. Protein product: CATSTRTGRSYEQYF.

V usage is TRBV9 and J usage is TRBJ2-3; 11 nucleotides line up with TRBD1. The germline V gene encodes CDR1 SGDLS and CDR2 YYNGEE. Losses at the gene ends were 3 bases for V and 0 bases for J; bases not matched to a gene: 9. The CDR3 runs 18 residues. The CDR3 sequence: CASSEGQGVLQSTDTQYF. The CDR3 coding sequence is TGTGCCAGCAGCGAGGGACAGGGGGTTTTACAAAGCACAGATACGCAGTATTTT.

J is TRBJ2-1 and V is TRBV10-2, with TRBD2 identical over 10 bases. Per germline, CDR1 WSHSY and CDR2 SAAADI. The V gene end was trimmed by 7 bases and the J gene end by 6 bases; junction bases not matched to a gene: 0. This CDR3 region has 12 residues. This CDR3 reads CASTSGSNEQFF. The CDR3 DNA sequence: TGCGCCAGCACTAGCGGGAGCAATGAGCAGTTCTTC.

The J gene is TRBJ2-7, the V gene TRBV9; 7 bases are a match to TRBD2. The CDR3 extends over 13 amino acids. Germline trimming cut 0 bases from V and 6 bases from J; bases unmatched to any gene: 3. Germline CDR1 and CDR2: SGDLS and YYNGEE. CDR3: CASSVAGGREQYF. CDR3 coding DNA: TGTGCCAGCAGCGTAGCGGGGGGACGCGAGCAGTACTTC. The full variable domain, in which reference TRBV9 and TRBJ2-7 provide the parts outside the CDR3, is DSGVTQTPKHLITATGQRVTLRCSPRSGDLSVYWYQQSLDQGLQFLIQYYNGEERAKGNILERFSAQQFPDLHSELNLSSLELGDSALYFCASSVAGGREQYFGPGTRLTVT.

This rearrangement joins TRBV9 to TRBJ2-2; TRBD2 might be the D (5 bases). The V end was cut by 4 bases, the J end by 6 bases, with 16 bases between. This CDR3 has 15 amino acids. In germline, CDR1 is SGDLS, CDR2 YYNGEE. DNA of the CDR3: TGTGCCAGCAGCCCCGGCCCCGGAGGCTCCGGGGAGCTGTTTTTT. The encoded protein is CASSPGPGGSGELFF.

V usage is TRBV6-4 and J usage is TRBJ2-3; 7 bases match TRBD1. The V and J ends lost 8 bases and 2 bases, in that order; junction bases with no gene match: 4. CDR1 is MRHNA, CDR2 SNTAGT, per germline. The CDR3 length is 13 residues. CDR3 nucleotide sequence: TGTGCCAGCTCGACAGGGTCCACAGATACGCAGTATTTT. It translates to CASSTGSTDTQYF.

V is TRBV30 and J is TRBJ1-2; D gene uncertain. This CDR3 spans 14 amino acids. Trimming removed 0 bases from V and 4 bases from J, with 12 bases in between. Germline V CDR1 and CDR2: GTSNPN, SVGIG (reference sequence). CDR3 in DNA: TGTGCCTGGAGTGTGAAGAGTACGATCTATGGCTACACCTTC. Its protein is CAWSVKSTIYGYTF.

The V gene is TRBV5-6, the J gene TRBJ2-1, with 14 bases that match TRBD2. Per the germline V gene, CDR1 is SGHDT and CDR2 is YYEEEE. The CDR3 is 15 amino acids. The V gene end was trimmed by 4 bases and the J gene end by 9 bases; junction bases not matched to a gene: 6. The CDR3: CASSPRGLAGVEQFF. Here the CDR3 DNA reads TGTGCCAGCAGCCCGCGGGGACTAGCGGGAGTTGAGCAGTTCTTC. Complete variable domain (other parts from reference TRBV5-6 and TRBJ2-1): DAGVTQSPTHLIKTRGQQVTLRCSPKSGHDTVSWYQQALGQGPQFIFQYYEEEERQRGNFPDRFSGHQFPNYSSELNVNALLLGDSALYLCASSPRGLAGVEQFFGPGTRLTVL.

The table lists this clone with a few counts. The gene calls are TRBV28 and TRBJ2-7; D remains ambiguous. V lost 3 bases and J 1 base, leaving 4 bases between the germline ends. There are 12 residues in the CDR3. Germline V CDR1 and CDR2: MDHEN, SYDVKM. The DNA of the CDR3 is TGTGCCAGCAGTTTCTCTTCCTACGAGCAGTACTTC. It translates to CASSFSSYEQYF.

V and J are TRBV9 and TRBJ2-7; 10 bases map to TRBD2. The germline gives CDR1 SGDLS, CDR2 YYNGEE. After removal of 3 bases from V and 4 bases from J, the junction contained 7 bases not matched to a gene. The CDR3 contains 15 residues. The CDR3, as DNA: TGTGCCAGCAGCGGTCCACTAGCGGGATTATACGAGCAGTACTTC. Translated: CASSGPLAGLYEQYF.

The genes are TRBV10-3 and TRBJ2-4, with D tentatively TRBD1 (7 bases). Trimming removed 0 bases from V and 0 bases from J, with 18 bases in between. The germline CDR1 and CDR2 sequences are ENHRY and SYGVKD. CDR3 size: 19 residues. CDR3 bases: TGTGCCATCAGTGAGTCTCGTACCAGGGGGGATTTAGCCAAAAACATTCAGTACTTC. As protein: CAISESRTRGDLAKNIQYF.

The chain joins TRBV2 to TRBJ2-7; 9 bases are a match to TRBD1. CDR3 size: 13 residues. CDR1 SNHLY and CDR2 FYNNEI come from the germline V gene. V lost 11 bases and J lost 3; bases outside the gene matches: 8. In DNA form, the CDR3 reads TGTGCCGGCCGGGACAGGGCCTACTACGAGCAGTACTTC. It specifies CAGRDRAYYEQYF.

The rearrangement joins TRBV7-2 to TRBJ1-5, with D possibly matching TRBD1 (6 bases). The CDR3 consists of 15 residues. CDR1 and CDR2 (germline): SGHTA, FQGNSA. The V and J ends lost 2 bases and 6 bases respectively, with 14 bases between them. The CDR3 region has the DNA TGTGCCAGCAGCTTACATCTTGGGGGCCCTCAGCCCCAGCATTTT. Residues: CASSLHLGGPQPQHF.

The chain carries TRBV7-9 and TRBJ2-1; a weak D match, TRBD1 (6 bases). Germline CDR1 is SEHNR and CDR2 is FQNEAQ (reference sequence). The CDR3 loop spans 15 amino acids. V was shortened by 1 base and J by 8 bases, with 15 bases between the two germline ends. CDR3 nucleotide sequence: TGTGCCAGCAGCTTAGACCAGGGGCGTCTCGATGAGCAGTTCTTC. Protein product: CASSLDQGRLDEQFF.